Sequencing of this TCR beta chain was carried out in a study of blood T cell repertoires in COVID-19. The V end was cut by 5 bases, the J end by 2 bases, with 18 bases between. This CDR3 contains 17 residues. Germline V gene data show CDR1 as SGHAT and CDR2 as FQNNGV. Profiling relied on immunoSEQ multiplex PCR, and the TCRdb table lists in-frame clones only, not all of them. Here the sample spans 300,000 to 400,000 clones, around 87% being singletons. The receptor was derived from a woman aged 45 to 65 who had recovered from COVID-19. The sample comprised peripheral blood. The rearrangement links TRBV11-2 to TRBJ2-2; D perhaps matches TRBD2 (5 bases). CDR3 nucleotide sequence: TGTGCCAGCAGCGTACGACGGAGGAGCTCAAACACCGGGGAGCTGTTTTTT. Protein sequence: CASSVRRRSSNTGELFF. The full variable domain, its missing parts supplied by reference TRBV11-2 and TRBJ2-2, is EAGVAQSPRYKIIEKRQSVAFWCNPISGHATLYWYQQILGQGPKLLIQFQNNGVVDDSQLPKDRFSAERLKGVDSTLKIQPAKLEDSAVYLCASSVRRRSSNTGELFFGEGSRLTVL.